Listed below are T cell receptor beta chains from one sample, sequenced in a study of T cell responses to AZD1222 COVID-19 vaccine. Data came from immunoSEQ multiplex PCR; TCRdb stores just in-frame clones and leaves some out. The profile shows 150,000 to 200,000 clones, 85% to 95% of them singletons. The source material was peripheral blood, sampled on day 0 of AZD1222 vaccination. The receptors originated from an adult in good health. Each CDR3 is given with its conserved first and last residue. Each record gives: clone size, V gene, J gene, D gene, CDR3 DNA, CDR3 protein. A D gene is named only where the DNA matches it firmly. Size values are once, few and many counts, or a class for expanded clones, and some rows have none.

NA	TRBV5-1	TRBJ1-4	TRBD1	TGCGCCAGCAGCTTGGGGACAGGGAACGAAAAACTGTTTTTT	CASSLGTGNEKLFF
once	TRBV4-1	TRBJ1-5	NA	TGCGCCAGCAGCCAAGCATGGCAGGGAGCTCAGCCCCAGCATTTT	CASSQAWQGAQPQHF
NA	TRBV30	TRBJ1-3	NA	TGTGCCTGGTCTCTTCTCAGCTCTGGAAACACCATATATTTT	CAWSLLSSGNTIYF
NA	TRBV7-9	TRBJ2-7	NA	TGTGCCAGCAGCTTAAGGGGGGCAGGGGGAGAGCAGTACTTC	CASSLRGAGGEQYF
NA	TRBV20-1	TRBJ2-5	NA	TGCAGTGCTGGACGAGGCGAGACCCAGTACTTC	CSAGRGETQYF
NA	TRBV28	TRBJ1-3	NA	TGTGCCAGCAGTTTAGTCCACGGGTATGTTGGAAACACCATATATTTT	CASSLVHGYVGNTIYF
NA	TRBV19	TRBJ2-5	NA	TGTGCCAGTAGGAACCCCGGGACCCCCGGGGAGACCCAGTACTTC	CASRNPGTPGETQYF
NA	TRBV28	TRBJ1-2	TRBD1	TGTGCCAGCAGTTTTCACGTTCTAAAACAGGGGACCTATGGCTACACCTTC	CASSFHVLKQGTYGYTF
NA	TRBV3-1/TRBV3-2	TRBJ2-1	NA	TGTGCCAGCAGCCAGACCTCGGGGACTTCCTACAATGAGCAGTTCTTC	CASSQTSGTSYNEQFF
NA	TRBV7-2	TRBJ1-1	NA	TGTGCCAGCAGCTTATTGTCCTCGAACACTGAAGCTTTCTTT	CASSLLSSNTEAFF
NA	TRBV19	TRBJ1-5	TRBD1	TGTGCCAGTAGTATCCGTCCAGGACAGGGGGGATTAAGGAATCAGCCCCAGCATTTT	CASSIRPGQGGLRNQPQHF
NA	TRBV3-1/TRBV3-2	TRBJ1-5	NA	TGTGCCAGCAGTTCCGCGTATAGCAATCAGCCCCAGCATTTT	CASSSAYSNQPQHF
few	TRBV19	TRBJ2-3	NA	TGTGCCAGTAGTACTCTCGGCCCTTTCGGGCAGTATTTT	CASSTLGPFGQYF
NA	TRBV3-1/TRBV3-2	TRBJ1-2	NA	TGTGCCAGCAGCCAGGGGGAAGGATCTGGCTACACCTTC	CASSQGEGSGYTF
NA	TRBV5-1	TRBJ1-1	NA	TGCGCCAGCAGCTTACAGACGAACACTGAAGCTTTCTTT	CASSLQTNTEAFF
NA	TRBV6-5	TRBJ1-1	NA	TGTGCCAGCAGTTACTCTCCCGGGAGCCCGGGGGGAACTTTCTTT	CASSYSPGSPGGTFF
NA	TRBV4-1	TRBJ1-1	NA	TGCGCCAGCACCCTGCGGACGACAGGTGAAGCTTTCTTT	CASTLRTTGEAFF
NA	TRBV6-5	TRBJ2-5	NA	TGTGCCAGCAGTCTCGGGAGTTACCAAGAGACCCAGTACTTC	CASSLGSYQETQYF
NA	TRBV28	TRBJ1-1	NA	TGTGCCAGCAGTTTGTTGGGCAGGGGGAACACTGAAGCTTTCTTT	CASSLLGRGNTEAFF
NA	TRBV5-1	TRBJ2-7	TRBD1	TGCGCCAGCAGCTCAACCTTCGACAGGGTTGGTACCTACGAGCAGTACTTC	CASSSTFDRVGTYEQYF
NA	TRBV6-5	TRBJ2-7	NA	TGTGCCAGCAGACCCCCACAGGTCTGGGGGGAGCAGTACTTC	CASRPPQVWGEQYF
NA	TRBV2	TRBJ1-1	TRBD1	TGTGCCAGCAGTGAAACCGGGACAGGTTCAAACACTGAAGCTTTCTTT	CASSETGTGSNTEAFF
NA	TRBV15	TRBJ1-5	NA	TGTGCCACCAGCAGAGAAAGTTACAGCAATCAGCCCCAGCATTTT	CATSRESYSNQPQHF
NA	TRBV10-3	TRBJ1-5	NA	TGTGCCATCAGTGGCAACTACAATCAGCCCCAGCATTTT	CAISGNYNQPQHF
NA	TRBV5-6	TRBJ1-3	NA	TGTGCCAGCAGCCGTCGAGGTTTGATGTGGGTAACTGGAAACACCATATATTTT	CASSRRGLMWVTGNTIYF
NA	TRBV6-5	TRBJ1-6	NA	TGTGCCAGCAGTCCGGACCTCAAAAAGAGGCCCCTCCACTTT	CASSPDLKKRPLHF
NA	TRBV2	TRBJ1-5	NA	TGTGCCAGCAACTCAGGGATGAATCAGCCCCAGCATTTT	CASNSGMNQPQHF